This T cell receptor (beta chain) was identified in a study of blood T cell repertoires in COVID-19. Study context: Both acute and convalescent COVID-19 samples were obtained from the United States, Italy and Spain. PBMCs, B-cell-depleted T cells, or T cells provided the cDNA or gDNA that made up the material.

The length of the CDR3 is 18 residues. In the authors' workflow: Reference gene primer amplification gave estimated nucleated cell counts. Assay used: immunoSEQ multiplex PCR; TCRdb lists only in-frame clones, some missing. V and J calls and clone size are copied from that table; D and trimming were computed from the DNA. Of 120,000 or so clones in the sample, about 80% were seen once. This chain links TRBV21-1 with TRBJ2-4; TRBD1 is the table's D call, not checked against the DNA. TRBV21-1 counts as a pseudogene. This clonotype originated in a woman older than 75 with acute or convalescent COVID-19. Source material: peripheral blood. The CDR3 DNA sequence: TGTGCCAGCAGCGGTACAATCGACAGACTCCTAGCCAAAAACATTCAGTACTTC. Residues: CASSGTIDRLLAKNIQYF.